A selection of T cell receptor beta chains follows, all from one sample in a study of cytomegalovirus exposure and HLA in healthy donors. Some clones are missing from TCRdb's copy, which holds only in-frame ones; the method was immunoSEQ multiplex PCR. The profile covers about 140,000 clones, with 55% to 80% appearing a single time and 1.3% taken by the ten largest. The sequenced sample consisted of PBMCs. The receptors come from a woman aged 40 to 55 in good health and CMV-seronegative. CDR3s include the opening cysteine and the closing phenylalanine or tryptophan. Each record gives: clone size, J gene, V gene, D gene, CDR3 DNA, CDR3 protein. A D gene is named only where the DNA matches it firmly. Size is omitted from some rows. Given values are once, few, many or a class for expanded clones.

>few|TRBJ2-2|TRBV19|TRBD2
TGTGCCAGTAGTACTAGCGGGGGGATCGGGGAGCTGTTTTTT
CASSTSGGIGELFF
>-|TRBJ2-3|TRBV6-5|TRBD2
TGTGCCAGCGAGAGGTCCGGGGGGGCCGGTGATACGCAGTATTTT
CASERSGGAGDTQYF
>-|TRBJ2-5|TRBV29-1|-
TGCAGCGGAAGGGCTGGGGGGGAGACCCAGTACTTC
CSGRAGGETQYF
>-|TRBJ2-7|TRBV25-1|-
TGTGCCAGCAGTGAATCCAGGGTCCACGAGCAGTACTTC
CASSESRVHEQYF
>-|TRBJ2-2|TRBV4-1|TRBD1
TGCGCCAGCAGCCAAGTGGGACAGGGGGCCGGGGAGCTGTTTTTT
CASSQVGQGAGELFF
>-|TRBJ2-1|TRBV5-8|TRBD1
TGTGCCAGCAGCCCTGGACAGGACAATGAGCAGTTCTTC
CASSPGQDNEQFF
>-|TRBJ1-1|TRBV14|TRBD1
TGTGCCAGCAGCCAAGCCAGGGGGGCCCCAGTAATGAACACTGAAGCTTTCTTT
CASSQARGAPVMNTEAFF
>-|TRBJ2-3|TRBV29-1|TRBD2
TGCAGCGTTGAAGGGGGCGGGGGGGGCACAGATACGCAGTATTTT
CSVEGGGGGTDTQYF
>-|TRBJ1-1|TRBV27|-
TGTGCCAGCAGTTACAGGAGGAACACTGAAGCTTTCTTT
CASSYRRNTEAFF
>-|TRBJ1-5|TRBV15|-
TGTGCCACCAGCAGAAAATGGGCCGAGACAGGTACCGTGCAGCCCCAGCATTTT
CATSRKWAETGTVQPQHF
>-|TRBJ2-1|TRBV7-3|TRBD2
TGTGCCAGCAGCAAAGCGTCCCCCTCGACTAGCGGAATGGACAATGAGCAGTTCTTC
CASSKASPSTSGMDNEQFF
>-|TRBJ2-5|TRBV29-1|-
TGCAGCGTTGATGAGGAGACCCAGTACTTC
CSVDEETQYF
>-|TRBJ1-1|TRBV5-1|-
TGCGCCAGCAGCCAAACCCAGGGAAGGAACACTGAAGCTTTCTTT
CASSQTQGRNTEAFF
>-|TRBJ1-1|TRBV5-4|-
TGTGCCAGCAGCTTGGACTGGAACACTGAAGCTTTCTTT
CASSLDWNTEAFF
>-|TRBJ2-5|TRBV19|-
TGTGCCAGTAGTACCCAGGGCCAAGAGACCCAGTACTTC
CASSTQGQETQYF
>-|TRBJ2-3|TRBV11-1|TRBD1
TGTGCCAGCAGCTTACCGGGGGACAGGGCCACAGATACGCAGTATTTT
CASSLPGDRATDTQYF
>-|TRBJ2-5|TRBV6-6|TRBD1
TGTGCCAGCAGCTTCGACAGGGGTTCAGAGACCCAGTACTTC
CASSFDRGSETQYF
>-|TRBJ1-1|TRBV19|-
TGTGCCAGTAGTATGGCGGGCGGCAACACTGAAGCTTTCTTT
CASSMAGGNTEAFF
>-|TRBJ1-4|TRBV7-9|-
TGTTCCAGCAGCTTCCGTAGGCTCGGGATTGAAAAACTGTTTTTT
CSSSFRRLGIEKLFF
>-|TRBJ1-3|TRBV7-9|-
TGTGCCAGCAGCGAGGGTGTCTACGTAGCCTACTCTGGAAACACCATATATTTT
CASSEGVYVAYSGNTIYF
>few|TRBJ1-1|TRBV6-5|-
TGTGCCAGCAGTTACTCAACGGGAGGGACTGAAGCTTTCTTT
CASSYSTGGTEAFF
>few|TRBJ2-5|TRBV7-6|-
TGTGCCAGCAGCCCCCGCCAAGAGACCCAGTACTTC
CASSPRQETQYF
>-|TRBJ2-1|TRBV19|TRBD2
TGTGCCAGTAGTACAGACGGGAGGTACAATGAGCGGCAGTTCTTC
CASSTDGRYNERQFF
>-|TRBJ2-3|TRBV5-4|-
TGTGCCAGCAGCTTGGAGGGGACAGATACGCAGTATTTT
CASSLEGTDTQYF
>-|TRBJ2-7|TRBV7-9|TRBD1
TGTGCCAGCAGCTTCACGACAGGGGGAGAATACGAGCAGTACTTC
CASSFTTGGEYEQYF
>-|TRBJ2-5|TRBV7-9|TRBD1
TGTGCCAGCAGATCGGACAGGGGGCGGTTGACCCAGTACTTC
CASRSDRGRLTQYF
>-|TRBJ1-2|TRBV5-4|-
TGTGCCAGCAGCTCTCCGGATTCTAGTAGGGGCTACACCTTC
CASSSPDSSRGYTF
>-|TRBJ1-5|TRBV4-1|-
TGCGCCAGCAGCCAAGACCTCGTGACAAGGAGCAATCAGCCCCAGCATTTT
CASSQDLVTRSNQPQHF
>once|TRBJ2-7|TRBV7-6|TRBD2
TGTGCCAGCAGCTCTAGCGGGGGGGCCTACGAGCAGTACTTC
CASSSSGGAYEQYF
>-|TRBJ2-3|TRBV2|-
TGTGCCAGCAGTGAATGGGCAAGGAGCACAGATACGCAGTATTTT
CASSEWARSTDTQYF
>-|TRBJ2-5|TRBV29-1|-
TGCAGCGTGAAGGACAGTGGAGAGACCCAGTACTTC
CSVKDSGETQYF
>-|TRBJ1-4|TRBV27|-
TGTGCCAGCAGTTTATACAGGACTAATGAAAAACTGTTTTTT
CASSLYRTNEKLFF
>few|TRBJ2-3|TRBV10-3|-
TGTGCCATCAGTGACGGCACAGATACGCAGTATTTT
CAISDGTDTQYF
>once|TRBJ1-2|TRBV7-6|TRBD1
TGTGCCAGCAGCTTAGGACAGGGAAAGGGCTACACCTTC
CASSLGQGKGYTF
>few|TRBJ1-1|TRBV4-1|-
TGCGCCAGCAGCCAAGAGGGGGGTTGGACTGAAGCTTTCTTT
CASSQEGGWTEAFF
>-|TRBJ2-7|TRBV4-1|-
TGCGCCAGCAGCCAGGTTCAGGCCTACGAGCAGTACTTC
CASSQVQAYEQYF
>-|TRBJ2-5|TRBV5-1|-
TGCGCCAGTAAACAATCAGTGATCCAAGAGACCCAGTACTTC
CASKQSVIQETQYF
>-|TRBJ2-3|TRBV28|TRBD1
TGTGCCAGCAGGGGCGCGGGACAGGACACAGATACGCAGTATTTT
CASRGAGQDTDTQYF
>-|TRBJ1-2|TRBV27|TRBD1
TGTGCCAGCAGCCCAAGGGACAGGGGAAACTATGGCTACACCTTC
CASSPRDRGNYGYTF
>-|TRBJ1-4|TRBV11-2|TRBD1
TGTGCCAGCAGCTTAGCCTACGGGACAGGGAATGAAAAACTGTTTTTT
CASSLAYGTGNEKLFF
>few|TRBJ2-1|TRBV5-6|TRBD1
TGTGCCAGCAGCGGAACAGGGGGCTACAATGAGCAGTTCTTC
CASSGTGGYNEQFF